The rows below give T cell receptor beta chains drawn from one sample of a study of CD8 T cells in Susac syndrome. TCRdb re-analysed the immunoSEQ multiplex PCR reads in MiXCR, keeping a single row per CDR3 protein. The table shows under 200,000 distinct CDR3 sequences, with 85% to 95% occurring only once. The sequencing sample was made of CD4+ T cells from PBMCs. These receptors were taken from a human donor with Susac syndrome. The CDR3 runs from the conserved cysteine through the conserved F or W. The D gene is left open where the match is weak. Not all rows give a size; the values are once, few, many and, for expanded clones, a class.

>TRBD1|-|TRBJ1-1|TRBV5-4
CASSSQGLRAFF
TGTGCCAGCAGCTCACAGGGGTTGCGAGCTTTCTTT
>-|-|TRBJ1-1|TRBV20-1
CSAREDMNTEAFF
TGCAGTGCTAGGGAGGACATGAACACTGAAGCTTTCTTT
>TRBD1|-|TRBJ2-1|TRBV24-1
CATSDRDRGVDEQFF
TGTGCCACCAGTGACCGCGACAGGGGGGTCGATGAGCAGTTCTTC
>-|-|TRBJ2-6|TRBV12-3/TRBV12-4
CASSLAPRDSGANVLTF
TGTGCCAGCAGTTTGGCCCCCCGGGACTCCGGGGCCAACGTCCTGACTTTC
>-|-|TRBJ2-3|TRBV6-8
CAGTRPTDTQYF
TGTGCCGGAACTAGACCTACAGATACGCAGTATTTT
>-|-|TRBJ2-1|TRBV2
CASSETGYSYNEQFF
TGTGCCAGCAGCGAAACAGGATACTCCTACAATGAGCAGTTCTTC
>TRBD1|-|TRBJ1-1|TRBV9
CASSGPGTGVNTEAFF
TGTGCCAGCAGCGGGCCCGGGACAGGCGTTAACACTGAAGCTTTCTTT
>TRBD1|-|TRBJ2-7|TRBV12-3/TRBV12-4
CASSLPGTGGNEQYF
TGTGCCAGCAGTTTGCCCGGGACAGGGGGAAACGAGCAGTACTTC
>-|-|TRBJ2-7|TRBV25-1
CASSQKGGSVYEQYF
TGTGCCAGCAGTCAAAAGGGGGGTAGCGTCTACGAGCAGTACTTC
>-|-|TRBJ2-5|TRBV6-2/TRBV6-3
CASKKGETQYF
TGTGCCAGCAAAAAAGGGGAGACCCAGTACTTC
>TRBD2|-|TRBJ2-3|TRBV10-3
CAISPGLALDTQYF
TGTGCCATCAGTCCTGGACTAGCACTCGATACGCAGTATTTT
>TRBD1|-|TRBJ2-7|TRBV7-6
CASSDSGTGVYEQYF
TGTGCCAGCAGCGACTCCGGGACAGGGGTTTACGAGCAGTACTTC
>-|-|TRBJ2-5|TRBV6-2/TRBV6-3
CASSTDPAAETQYF
TGTGCCAGCAGTACAGATCCAGCGGCGGAGACCCAGTACTTC
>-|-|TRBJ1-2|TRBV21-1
CASSKSSRGPLYGYTF
TGTGCCAGCAGCAAATCTTCGCGGGGTCCCCTCTATGGCTACACCTTC
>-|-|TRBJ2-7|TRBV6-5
CASRARYEQYF
TGTGCCAGCAGGGCCCGGTACGAGCAGTACTTC
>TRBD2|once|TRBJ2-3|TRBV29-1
CSVPLGLAGNIDTQYF
TGCAGCGTACCACTGGGACTAGCGGGGAACATAGATACGCAGTATTTT
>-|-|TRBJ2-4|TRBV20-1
CSARSPGGAKNIQYF
TGCAGTGCTAGAAGCCCCGGGGGCGCCAAAAACATTCAGTACTTC
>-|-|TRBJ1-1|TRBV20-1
CSARRNLGETEAFF
TGCAGTGCTAGACGCAATCTGGGGGAAACTGAAGCTTTCTTT
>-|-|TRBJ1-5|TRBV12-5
CASGEGDTSNQPQHF
TGTGCTAGTGGTGAGGGCGATACTAGCAATCAGCCCCAGCATTTT
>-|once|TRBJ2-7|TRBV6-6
CASSREGAGYEQYF
TGTGCCAGCAGTCGGGAGGGGGCCGGGTACGAGCAGTACTTC
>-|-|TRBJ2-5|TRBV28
CASSEVRQETQYF
TGTGCCAGCAGTGAGGTACGCCAAGAGACCCAGTACTTC
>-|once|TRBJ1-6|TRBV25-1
CASSELGSGRGSPLHF
TGTGCCAGCAGTGAATTGGGATCAGGGAGAGGATCACCCCTCCACTTT
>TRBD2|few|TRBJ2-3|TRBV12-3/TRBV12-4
CASMGTRGTDTQYF
TGTGCCAGCATGGGGACTAGAGGCACAGATACGCAGTATTTT
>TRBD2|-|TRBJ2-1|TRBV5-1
CASSLALAGGSGSDEQFF
TGCGCCAGCAGCTTGGCCCTAGCGGGGGGGTCGGGCAGCGATGAGCAGTTCTTC
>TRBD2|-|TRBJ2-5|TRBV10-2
CASRGTTGGTQYF
TGCGCCAGCAGGGGGACTACGGGGGGGACCCAGTACTTC
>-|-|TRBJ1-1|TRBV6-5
CASARGTEAFF
TGTGCCAGCGCTCGGGGGACAGAAGCTTTCTTT
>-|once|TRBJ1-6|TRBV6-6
CASSYADIPQDSPLHF
TGTGCCAGCAGTTACGCGGACATACCCCAGGATTCACCCCTCCACTTT
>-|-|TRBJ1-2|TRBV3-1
CASSHSIGGGGYTF
TGTGCCAGCAGCCATTCAATCGGGGGAGGTGGCTACACCTTC
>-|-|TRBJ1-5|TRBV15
CATSRTQGGNQPQHF
TGTGCCACCAGCAGAACCCAAGGGGGCAATCAGCCCCAGCATTTT
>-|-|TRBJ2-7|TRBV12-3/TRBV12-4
CASSYPSWGSRGEQYF
TGTGCCAGCAGCTACCCGAGTTGGGGTTCCCGGGGGGAGCAGTACTTC